This T cell receptor beta chain was sequenced during a study of Tregs in tolerant kidney transplant recipients. Here immunoSEQ multiplex PCR was the method, and the copy in TCRdb shows in-frame clones only, minus some. The sample comprises about 94,000 clones, 80% to 95% of which are singletons, and 0.46% rests with the top ten. Germline assignment: CDR1 SNHLY and CDR2 FYNNEI. CDR3 length: 14 residues. V was cut by 11 bases and J by 0 bases, with 13 bases left in between. This chain uses TRBV2 with TRBJ2-2; D gene unclear. This TCR came from a human donor who received a combined kidney and bone marrow transplant. The sample consisted of CD4+ T cells from blood, taken before the transplant. This CDR3 reads CAGLWAPNTGELFF. CDR3 DNA: TGTGCCGGTCTATGGGCTCCGAACACCGGGGAGCTGTTTTTT.